This TCR beta chain stems from a study of OX40 agonist ivuxolimab in advanced cancers. Study context: From about 20 to 79 years was the age range, with a mean of around 57 years, and over 70% were male. Past anti-PD-1, anti-PD-L1 or anti-CTLA-4 therapy was accepted, and roughly 40% had received some. Study results and limitations: Blood T cells, both CD4+ and CD8+, expanded clonally by week 6 at 0.1 to 3.0 mg/kg. Clonal expansion was among the lowest in partial responders at 0.1-3.0 mg/kg, especially CD8+.

The table came from immunoSEQ multiplex PCR; TCRdb's copy has only in-frame clones and leaves some out. The sample comprises around 67,000 clones, approximately 84% of which are singletons, and around 2% rests with the top ten. Notes on this clone: The antigen is unknown.

This CDR3 is 13 amino acids long. V lost 6 bases to trimming and J lost 7 bases; unmatched junction nucleotides: 5. CDR1 and CDR2 (germline): MDHEN, SYDVKM. The chain has TRBV28 and TRBJ1-4, with 7 bases matching TRBD1. The receptor was derived from an adult with an advanced solid tumor such as melanoma, head and neck, liver or kidney cancer. The input for sequencing was CD4+ or CD8+ T cells sorted from blood, taken in a trial of the OX40 agonist ivuxolimab. The CDR3 reads CASRGQGGEKLFF. CDR3 DNA sequence: TGTGCCAGCAGGGGCCAGGGGGGTGAAAAACTGTTTTTT.